This T cell receptor (beta chain) was identified during a study of T-cell reconstitution after alpha-beta-depleted transplantation in children. The germline CDR1 and CDR2 sequences are SGHDN and FVKESK. Unmatched junction bases numbered 1, after V lost 3 bases and J lost 1 base. The CDR3 runs to 14 residues. Unique molecular identifiers featured in how the TCRbeta library was prepared. TCRdb re-called the PCR reads through MiXCR, storing one row per CDR3 protein. The data hold hundreds of thousands of distinct CDR3 sequences, with about a tenth observed a single time. The sequence was collected from a boy under two years old with acute myeloid leukemia, due to receive a stem cell transplant. The J gene is TRBJ2-5, the V gene TRBV14; 8 nucleotides agree with TRBD1. Sequencing was performed on PBMCs, taken before TCRalphabeta/CD19-depleted stem cell transplant. The DNA of the CDR3 is TGTGCCAGCAGCCACACAGGGGGCCAAGAGACCCAGTACTTC. Translation: CASSHTGGQETQYF.